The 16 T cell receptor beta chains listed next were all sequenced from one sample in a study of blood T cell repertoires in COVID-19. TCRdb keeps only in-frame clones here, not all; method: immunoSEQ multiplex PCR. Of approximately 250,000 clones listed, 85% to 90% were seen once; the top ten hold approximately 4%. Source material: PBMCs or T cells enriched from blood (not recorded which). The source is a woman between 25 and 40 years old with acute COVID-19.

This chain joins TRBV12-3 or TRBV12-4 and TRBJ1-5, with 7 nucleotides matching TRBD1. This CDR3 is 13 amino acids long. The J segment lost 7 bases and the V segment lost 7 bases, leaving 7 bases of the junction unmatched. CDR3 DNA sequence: TGTGCCAGCACCCCGACAGGGAACCAGCCCCAGCATTTT. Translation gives CASTPTGNQPQHF.

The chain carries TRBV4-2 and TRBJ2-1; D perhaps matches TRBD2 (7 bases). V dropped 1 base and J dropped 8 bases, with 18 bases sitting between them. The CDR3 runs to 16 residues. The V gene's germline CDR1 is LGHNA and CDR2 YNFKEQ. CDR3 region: CASSQGGTPGGDEQFF. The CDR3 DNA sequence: TGTGCCAGCAGCCAAGGAGGCACACCGGGGGGCGATGAGCAGTTCTTC.

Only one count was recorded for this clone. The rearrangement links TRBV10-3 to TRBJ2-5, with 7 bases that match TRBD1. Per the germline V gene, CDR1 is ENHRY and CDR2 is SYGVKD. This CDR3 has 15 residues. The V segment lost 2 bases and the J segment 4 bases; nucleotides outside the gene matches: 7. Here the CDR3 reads CAISETTGVAETQYF. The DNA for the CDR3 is TGTGCCATCAGTGAGACCACAGGGGTGGCAGAGACCCAGTACTTC.

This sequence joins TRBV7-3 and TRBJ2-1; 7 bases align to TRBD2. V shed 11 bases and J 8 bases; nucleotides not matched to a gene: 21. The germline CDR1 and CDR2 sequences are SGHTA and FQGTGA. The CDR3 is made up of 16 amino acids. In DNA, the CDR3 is TGTGCCGGGGGAGGGAGGGCCATTTTAACTTTCTATGAGCAGTTCTTC. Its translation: CAGGGRAILTFYEQFF.

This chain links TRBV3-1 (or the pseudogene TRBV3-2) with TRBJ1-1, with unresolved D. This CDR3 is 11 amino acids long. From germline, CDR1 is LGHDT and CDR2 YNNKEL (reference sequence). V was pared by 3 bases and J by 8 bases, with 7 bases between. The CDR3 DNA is TGTGCCAGCAGCCATGCTGCGGAAGCTTTCTTT. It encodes CASSHAAEAFF.

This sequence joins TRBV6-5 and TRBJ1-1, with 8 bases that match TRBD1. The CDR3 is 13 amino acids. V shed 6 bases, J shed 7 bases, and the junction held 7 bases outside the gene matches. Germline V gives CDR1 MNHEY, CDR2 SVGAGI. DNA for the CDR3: TGTGCCAGCAGATCCATGGACAGGGTTGAAGCTTTCTTT. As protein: CASRSMDRVEAFF.

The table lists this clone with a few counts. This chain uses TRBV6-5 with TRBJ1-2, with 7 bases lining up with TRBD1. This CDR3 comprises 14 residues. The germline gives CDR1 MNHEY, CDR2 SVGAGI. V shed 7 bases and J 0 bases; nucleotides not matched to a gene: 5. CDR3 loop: CASTSGTANYGYTF. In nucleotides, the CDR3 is TGTGCCAGCACCTCCGGGACAGCTAACTATGGCTACACCTTC.

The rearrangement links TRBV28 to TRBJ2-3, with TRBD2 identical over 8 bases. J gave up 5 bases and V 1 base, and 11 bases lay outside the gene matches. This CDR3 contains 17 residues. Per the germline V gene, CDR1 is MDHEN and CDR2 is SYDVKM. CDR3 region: CASSLFFGGAGEDTQYF. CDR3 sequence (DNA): TGTGCCAGCAGTTTATTCTTCGGGGGGGCCGGGGAAGATACGCAGTATTTT.

The CDR3 loop is CASGLVLRGGMNTEAFF. The CDR3 bases are TGTGCTAGTGGTTTGGTACTGAGGGGGGGGATGAACACTGAAGCTTTCTTT. The chain employs TRBV12-5 and TRBJ1-1, with TRBD1 as a possible D gene (6 bases). Germline V CDR1 and CDR2: LGHNT, FRNRAP. V was trimmed by 0 bases and J by 0 bases, leaving 14 bases between them. This CDR3 spans 17 amino acids.

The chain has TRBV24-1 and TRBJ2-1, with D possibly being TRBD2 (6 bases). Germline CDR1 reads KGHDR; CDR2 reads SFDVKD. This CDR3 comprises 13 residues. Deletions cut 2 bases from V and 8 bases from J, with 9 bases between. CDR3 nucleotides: TGTGCCACCAGTGATTGGGGGGAGGATGAGCAGTTCTTC. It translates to CATSDWGEDEQFF.

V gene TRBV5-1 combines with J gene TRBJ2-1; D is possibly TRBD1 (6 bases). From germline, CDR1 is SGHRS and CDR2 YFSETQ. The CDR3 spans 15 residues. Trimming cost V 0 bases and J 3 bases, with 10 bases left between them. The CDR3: CASSLDARGYNEQFF. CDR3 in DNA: TGCGCCAGCAGCTTGGACGCCAGGGGCTACAATGAGCAGTTCTTC.

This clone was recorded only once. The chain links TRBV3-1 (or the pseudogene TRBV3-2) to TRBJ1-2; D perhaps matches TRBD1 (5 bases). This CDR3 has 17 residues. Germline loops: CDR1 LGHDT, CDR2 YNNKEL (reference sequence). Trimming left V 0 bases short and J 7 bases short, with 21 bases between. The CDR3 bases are TGTGCCAGCAGCCAAGATCGGGCGGAGCAGGGCCAGATTGGCTACACCTTC. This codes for CASSQDRAEQGQIGYTF.

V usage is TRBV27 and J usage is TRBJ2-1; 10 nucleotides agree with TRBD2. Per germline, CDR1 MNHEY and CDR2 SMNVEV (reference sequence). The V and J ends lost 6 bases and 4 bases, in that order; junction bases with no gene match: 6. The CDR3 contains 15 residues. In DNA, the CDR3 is TGTGCCAGCAGAAAGCGGGAGGGTCCTTACAATGAGCAGTTCTTC. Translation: CASRKREGPYNEQFF.

CDR3 loop: CASSRDRGTQYF. The DNA for the CDR3 is TGTGCCAGCAGTCGGGACAGGGGGACCCAGTACTTC. The chain joins TRBV6-5 to TRBJ2-5, with TRBD1 identical over 10 bases. Germline V lookup: CDR1 MNHEY, CDR2 SVGAGI. With 5 bases clipped from V and 7 bases from J, the junction kept 1 base outside the gene matches. The CDR3 has 12 residues.

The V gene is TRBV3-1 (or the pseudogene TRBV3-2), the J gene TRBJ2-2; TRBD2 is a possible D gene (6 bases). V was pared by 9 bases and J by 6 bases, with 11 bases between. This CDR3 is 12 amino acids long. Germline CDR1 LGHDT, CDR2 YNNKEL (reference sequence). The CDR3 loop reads CASSWGAGELFF. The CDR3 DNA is TGTGCCAGTTCTTGGGGGGCCGGGGAGCTGTTTTTT.

The CDR3 bases are TGCGCCAGCAGCTTGGAACAGGGTGTCAACACTGAAGCTTTCTTT. It codes for CASSLEQGVNTEAFF. V usage is TRBV5-1 and J usage is TRBJ1-1, with D tentatively TRBD1 (6 bases). Germline-derived CDR1 and CDR2 are SGHRS and YFSETQ. V lost 0 bases and J lost 2, with 11 bases in between. There are 15 residues in the CDR3.